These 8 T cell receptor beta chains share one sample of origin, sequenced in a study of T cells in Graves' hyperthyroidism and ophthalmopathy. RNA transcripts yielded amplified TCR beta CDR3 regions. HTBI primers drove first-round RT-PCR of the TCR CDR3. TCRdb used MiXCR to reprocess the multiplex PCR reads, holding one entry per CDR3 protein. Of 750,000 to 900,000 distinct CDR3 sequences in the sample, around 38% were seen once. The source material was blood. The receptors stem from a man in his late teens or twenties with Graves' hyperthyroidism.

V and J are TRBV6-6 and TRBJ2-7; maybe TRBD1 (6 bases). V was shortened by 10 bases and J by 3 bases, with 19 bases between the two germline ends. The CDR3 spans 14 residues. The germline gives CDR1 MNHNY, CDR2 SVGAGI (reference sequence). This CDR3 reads CATAFETGLYEQYF. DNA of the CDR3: TGTGCCACCGCCTTTGAAACAGGGCTCTACGAGCAGTACTTC.

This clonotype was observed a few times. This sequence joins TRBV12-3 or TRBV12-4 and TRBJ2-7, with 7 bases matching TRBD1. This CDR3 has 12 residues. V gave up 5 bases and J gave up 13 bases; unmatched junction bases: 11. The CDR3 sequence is CASSAGTAYRYF. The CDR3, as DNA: TGTGCCAGCAGTGCCGGGACAGCTTACCGATACTTC.

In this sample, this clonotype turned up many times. CDR3 in amino acids: CASSVEAPGSNQPQHF. Here the CDR3 DNA reads TGTGCCAGCAGTGTCGAAGCCCCAGGGAGCAATCAGCCCCAGCATTTT. The chain couples TRBV2 to TRBJ1-5; a possible D gene is TRBD1 (5 bases). Trimming removed 4 bases at V and 1 base at J, with 14 bases between. This CDR3 spans 16 amino acids. Per the germline V gene, CDR1 is SNHLY and CDR2 is FYNNEI.

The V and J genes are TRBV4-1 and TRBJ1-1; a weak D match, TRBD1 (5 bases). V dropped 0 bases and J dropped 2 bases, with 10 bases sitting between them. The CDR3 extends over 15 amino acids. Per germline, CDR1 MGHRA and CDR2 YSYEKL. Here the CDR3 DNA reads TGCGCCAGCAGCCAAGAGGTGACAGCTAACACTGAAGCTTTCTTT. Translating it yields CASSQEVTANTEAFF.

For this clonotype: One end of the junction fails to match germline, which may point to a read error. CDR3 nucleotide sequence: TGTGCCAGTAGTACGGGCTACTCCCACGAGCAGTACTTC. The encoded protein is CASSTGYSHEQYF. This rearrangement joins TRBV19 to TRBJ2-7; D uncertain. This CDR3 spans 13 amino acids. Germline V CDR1 and CDR2: LNHDA, SQIVND (reference sequence). Based on the CDR3 plus reference TRBV19 and TRBJ2-7, the full variable domain is DGGITQSPKYLFRKEGQNVTLSCEQNLNHDAMYWYRQDPGQGLRLIYYSQIVNDFQKGDIAEGYSVSREKKESFPLTVTSAQKNPTAFYLCASSTGYSHEQYFGPGTRLTVT.

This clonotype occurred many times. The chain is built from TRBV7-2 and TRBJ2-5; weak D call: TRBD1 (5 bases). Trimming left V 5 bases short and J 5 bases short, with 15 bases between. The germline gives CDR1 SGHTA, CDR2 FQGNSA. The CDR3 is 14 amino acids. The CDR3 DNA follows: TGTGCCAGCAGCCTGCAGGGTCTGGCGGAGACCCAGTACTTC. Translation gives CASSLQGLAETQYF.

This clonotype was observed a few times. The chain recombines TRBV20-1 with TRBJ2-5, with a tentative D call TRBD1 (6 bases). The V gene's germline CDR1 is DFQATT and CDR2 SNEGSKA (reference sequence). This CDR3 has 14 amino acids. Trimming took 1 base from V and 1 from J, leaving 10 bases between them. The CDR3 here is CSARGQATQETQYF. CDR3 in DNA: TGCAGTGCTAGAGGACAGGCGACCCAAGAGACCCAGTACTTC.

Here the CDR3 reads CASSPGGNEQFF. CDR3 bases: TGTGCCAGCAGCCCCGGAGGAAATGAGCAGTTCTTC. This chain joins TRBV7-6 and TRBJ2-7, with a weak D call TRBD2 (5 bases). The DNA end is more similar to TRBJ2-1, so the J call may be wrong. CDR1 and CDR2 (germline): SGHVS, FNYEAQ. The CDR3 totals 12 residues.